These 11 T cell receptor beta chains share one sample of origin, sequenced in a study of cytomegalovirus exposure and HLA in healthy donors. Amplification used 60 Vbeta primers and 13 Jbeta primers. TCRdb's table, derived via immunoSEQ multiplex PCR, lists solely in-frame clones and lacks some. Of 250,000 or so clones in the sample, 70% to 90% were seen once. Sequenced input: PBMCs. These receptors all stem from a human donor in good health.

The chain links TRBV10-1 to TRBJ2-7; a weak D match, TRBD2 (7 bases). The V end was cut by 8 bases, the J end by 2 bases, with 13 bases between. Germline CDR1 is WNHNN and CDR2 is SYGVQD (reference sequence). The CDR3 is made up of 13 amino acids. The CDR3 spells CASGGGTAYEQYF. The DNA for the CDR3 is TGCGCCAGCGGGGGGGGCACTGCCTACGAGCAGTACTTC.

CDR3 nucleotides: TGTGCCAGCAGTTTATTTTTCCGGGAGGGTTATGAGCAGTTCTTC. Amino acid sequence: CASSLFFREGYEQFF. The chain is built from TRBV28 and TRBJ2-1, with 8 positions matching TRBD2. The CDR3 covers 15 residues. Germline lookup yields CDR1 MDHEN and CDR2 SYDVKM. J gave up 8 bases and V 1 base, and 7 bases lay outside the gene matches.

The V gene is TRBV19, the J gene TRBJ2-1; 7 bases are shared with TRBD2. The CDR3 consists of 15 residues. The trim removed 1 base at V and 2 bases at J, leaving 2 bases unmatched. Germline V lookup: CDR1 LNHDA, CDR2 SQIVND (reference sequence). CDR3 DNA: TGTGCCAGTAGTATAGGTGGGAGGGCCTACAATGAGCAGTTCTTC. Encoded protein: CASSIGGRAYNEQFF.

The gene calls are TRBV14 and TRBJ2-5; TRBD1 is a possible D gene (6 bases). V dropped 2 bases and J dropped 1 base, with 14 bases sitting between them. CDR3 length: 16 amino acids. Germline V CDR1 and CDR2: SGHDN, FVKESK. The CDR3 bases are TGTGCCAGCAGCCAACAGGGGTGGATGCTCCAAGAGACCCAGTACTTC. Its translation is CASSQQGWMLQETQYF.

The rearrangement joins TRBV9 to TRBJ2-7, with TRBD2 matching over 16 bases. With 4 bases clipped from V and 4 bases from J, the junction kept 5 bases outside the gene matches. The CDR3 totals 16 residues. Germline CDR1 reads SGDLS; CDR2 reads YYNGEE. The CDR3 reads CASSKGLAGGQYEQYF. For the CDR3, the DNA is TGTGCCAGCAGCAAGGGACTAGCGGGAGGGCAATACGAGCAGTACTTC.

The genes are TRBV27 and TRBJ1-2, with D unresolved. Germline V gene sequence: CDR1 MNHEY, CDR2 SMNVEV (reference sequence). This CDR3 comprises 14 residues. The V and J ends lost 5 bases and 7 bases respectively, with 17 bases between them. CDR3 amino acids: CASSPAALFVGYTF. Here the CDR3 DNA reads TGTGCCAGCAGTCCCGCTGCGTTATTTGTTGGCTACACCTTC.

The V call is TRBV28, the J call TRBJ2-7; D might be TRBD1 (5 bases). Trimming shortened V by 6 bases and J by 12 bases, and 24 bases separated the two germline ends. The CDR3 length is 14 residues. The germline V gene encodes CDR1 MDHEN and CDR2 SYDVKM. This chain's CDR3 is CASRTTLGAYGRYF. The CDR3 coding sequence is TGTGCCAGCAGAACCACGCTAGGGGCTTACGGGCGGTACTTC.

The chain is built from TRBV5-1 and TRBJ1-1; D possibly corresponds to TRBD1 (6 bases). Trimming removed 2 bases at V and 2 bases at J, with 10 bases between. Looked up from germline, CDR1 is SGHRS and CDR2 is YFSETQ. The CDR3 loop spans 14 amino acids. CDR3: CASSFGGQNTEAFF. The CDR3 nucleotides read TGCGCCAGCAGCTTCGGGGGGCAAAACACTGAAGCTTTCTTT.

This clone was seen a few times. The chain has TRBV19 and TRBJ1-1; no definite D call. This CDR3 contains 11 residues. Trimming pared 10 bases from V and 8 bases from J, leaving 14 bases between. The V gene's germline CDR1 is LNHDA and CDR2 SQIVND (reference sequence). CDR3 protein: CATSGGLEAFF. CDR3 nucleotides: TGTGCCACCTCGGGCGGGTTAGAAGCTTTCTTT.

The CDR3 loop is CASSLGGSYNEQFF. CDR3 coding DNA: TGCGCCAGCAGCCTGGGGGGTTCCTACAATGAGCAGTTCTTC. The genes are TRBV4-1 and TRBJ2-1, with D tentatively TRBD2 (6 bases). Germline-derived CDR1 and CDR2 are MGHRA and YSYEKL. This CDR3 is built from 14 residues. V lost 4 bases, J lost 1 base, and 8 bases lay in between.

A single count supports this clone. CDR3 bases: TGTGCCAGCAGCCACAGAGGACTAGCGGGGGGTGCCCATGAGCAGTTCTTC. It codes for CASSHRGLAGGAHEQFF. The chain couples TRBV7-2 to TRBJ2-1; the match to TRBD2 covers 14 bases. The CDR3 is 17 amino acids. The germline V gene encodes CDR1 SGHTA and CDR2 FQGNSA. V lost 5 bases to trimming and J lost 8 bases; unmatched junction nucleotides: 11.